This T cell receptor (beta chain) was captured by sequencing in a study of T cell repertoires in cytomegalovirus infection (dated by TCRdb to between 2018 and 2021). For the wider study: Alongside well-studied HLA-B-restricted epitopes, the peptide stimulations were aimed at recently identified HLA-C-restricted CMV epitopes, whose presentation resists viral immunomodulation. Because public TCR beta signatures pointed to carriage of CMV infection together with the matching HLA type, the HLA type of each donor mattered for the analysis.

Points on this clonotype: Its cognate antigen has yet to be identified. No base-level quality is on record; no much larger clone is a single base apart.

The sequencing machine was an Illumina HiSeq 1500. TCRdb reran the public reads through fastp at Q25 and MiXCR, keeping productive beta chains. One record per CDR3 amino acid sequence lists the most common genes and DNA. In this sample the table shows approximately 1,000,000 distinct CDR3 sequences, roughly 30% of which occur a single time. The top ten clonotypes cover around 15% of the sample. The CDR3 runs 12 residues from the cysteine to the phenylalanine. Only the CDR3 region is kept as DNA, spanning 36 bases read in frame from base 1. The germline V gene yields SQVTM for CDR1 and ANQGSEA for CDR2. V lost 4 bases and J lost 2 bases; the stretch between them is 3 bases long. The investigation overall reported the following: In the ex vivo response, HLA-C-restricted CMV-specific TCR beta clonotypes were dominant, and in two of eight donors the single most frequent clonotype came from this HLA-C-restricted group. Cumulative frequency of public TCR beta family members discriminated carriers of CMV infection plus the relevant HLA type in this cohort and an independent approximately 370-donor cohort.

The intended sense of this specimen's treatment or condition label: in vitro stimulation with specific CMV peptide epitopes to enrich CMV-specific T cells. The receptor was isolated from a human donor in good health (CMV status not recorded). Some clones in this sample may be carry-over from other donors' samples. Material: cultured CD8+ T cells from PBMCs, obtained from culture after CMV antigen stimulation. The chain links TRBV29-1 with TRBJ2-6, with an unclear D gene assignment. The CDR3 protein sequence reads: CSVGTGANVLTF. The base sequence is TGCAGCGTTGGAACTGGGGCCAACGTCCTGACTTTC.